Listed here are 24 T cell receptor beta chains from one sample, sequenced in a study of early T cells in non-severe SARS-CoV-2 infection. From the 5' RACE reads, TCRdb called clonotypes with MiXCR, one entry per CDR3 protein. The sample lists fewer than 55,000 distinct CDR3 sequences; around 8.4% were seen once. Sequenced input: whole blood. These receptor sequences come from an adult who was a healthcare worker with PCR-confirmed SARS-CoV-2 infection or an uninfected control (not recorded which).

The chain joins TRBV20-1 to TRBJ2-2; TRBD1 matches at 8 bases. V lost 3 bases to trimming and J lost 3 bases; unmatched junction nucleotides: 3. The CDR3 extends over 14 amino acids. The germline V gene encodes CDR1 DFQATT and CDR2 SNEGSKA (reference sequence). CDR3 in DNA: TGCAGTGCTAGCCAGGGGGCGGACACCGGGGAGCTGTTTTTT. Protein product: CSASQGADTGELFF.

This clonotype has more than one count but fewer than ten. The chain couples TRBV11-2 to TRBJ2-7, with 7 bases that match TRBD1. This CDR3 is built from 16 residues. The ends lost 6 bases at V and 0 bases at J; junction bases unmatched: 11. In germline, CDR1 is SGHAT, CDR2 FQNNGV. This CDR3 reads CASSPSYRGSSYEQYF. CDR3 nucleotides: TGTGCCAGCAGTCCTTCCTACAGGGGAAGCTCCTACGAGCAGTACTTC.

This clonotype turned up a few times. CDR3 nucleotides: TGTGCCAGCAGTGCAGTCTTGGCCTACGAGCAGTACTTC. Translation: CASSAVLAYEQYF. The rearrangement joins TRBV6-4 to TRBJ2-7; no clear D. CDR3 size: 13 residues. Germline CDR1 MRHNA, CDR2 SNTAGT. V was pared by 4 bases and J by 2 bases, with 9 bases between.

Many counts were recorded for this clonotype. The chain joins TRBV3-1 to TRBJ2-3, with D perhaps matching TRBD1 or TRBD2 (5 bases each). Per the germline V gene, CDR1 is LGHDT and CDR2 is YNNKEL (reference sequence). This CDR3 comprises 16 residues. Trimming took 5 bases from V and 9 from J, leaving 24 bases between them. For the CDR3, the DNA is TGTGCCAGCAGCTTTCATATTCCGGGGCGTCCAGGGACGCAGTATTTT. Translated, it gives CASSFHIPGRPGTQYF.

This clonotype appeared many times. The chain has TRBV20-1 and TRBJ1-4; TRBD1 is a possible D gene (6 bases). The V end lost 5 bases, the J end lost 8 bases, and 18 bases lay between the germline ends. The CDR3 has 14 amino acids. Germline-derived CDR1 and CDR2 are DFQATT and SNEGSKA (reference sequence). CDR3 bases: TGCAGTGCTGCCCCAGGGGAGGGGGGGGAAAAACTGTTTTTT. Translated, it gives CSAAPGEGGEKLFF.

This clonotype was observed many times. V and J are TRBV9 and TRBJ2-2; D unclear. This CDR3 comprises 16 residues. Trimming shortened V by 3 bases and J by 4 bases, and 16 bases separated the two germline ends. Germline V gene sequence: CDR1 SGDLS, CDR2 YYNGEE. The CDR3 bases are TGTGCCAGCAGCGCGTCATCGGGTTCTTTCACCGGGGAGCTGTTTTTT. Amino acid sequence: CASSASSGSFTGELFF.

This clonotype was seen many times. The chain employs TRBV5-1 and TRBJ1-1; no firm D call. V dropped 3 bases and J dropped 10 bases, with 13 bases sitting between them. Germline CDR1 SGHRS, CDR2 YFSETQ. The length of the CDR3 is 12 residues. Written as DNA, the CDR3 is TGCGCCAGCAGCTCAAGAACTAATTTAGCTTTCTTT. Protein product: CASSSRTNLAFF.

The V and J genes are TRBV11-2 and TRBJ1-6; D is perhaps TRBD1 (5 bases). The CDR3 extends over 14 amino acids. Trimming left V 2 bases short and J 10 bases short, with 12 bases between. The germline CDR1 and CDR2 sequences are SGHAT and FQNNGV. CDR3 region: CASSLQGRKSPLHF. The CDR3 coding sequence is TGTGCCAGCAGCTTACAGGGTAGAAAATCACCCCTCCACTTT.

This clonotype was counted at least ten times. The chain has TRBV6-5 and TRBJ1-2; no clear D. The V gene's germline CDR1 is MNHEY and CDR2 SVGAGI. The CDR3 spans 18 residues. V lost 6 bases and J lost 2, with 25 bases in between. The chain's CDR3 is CASRGEEAGILRNYGYTF. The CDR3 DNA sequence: TGTGCCAGCAGGGGCGAGGAGGCTGGGATATTACGGAACTATGGCTACACCTTC.

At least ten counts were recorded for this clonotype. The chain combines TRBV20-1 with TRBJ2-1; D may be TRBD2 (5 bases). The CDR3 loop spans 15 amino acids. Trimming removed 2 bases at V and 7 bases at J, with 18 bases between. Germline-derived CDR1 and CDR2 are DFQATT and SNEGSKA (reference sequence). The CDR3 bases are TGCAGTGCTAGAAGGAGTCGGCTAGCAGGAAATGAGCAGTTCTTC. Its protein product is CSARRSRLAGNEQFF.

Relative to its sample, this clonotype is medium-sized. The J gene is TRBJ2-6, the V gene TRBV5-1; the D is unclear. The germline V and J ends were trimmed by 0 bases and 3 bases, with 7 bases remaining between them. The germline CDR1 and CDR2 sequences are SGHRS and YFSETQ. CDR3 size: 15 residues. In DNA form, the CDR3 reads TGCGCCAGCAGCTTGGGGTCATTTGGGGCCAACGTCCTGACTTTC. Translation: CASSLGSFGANVLTF. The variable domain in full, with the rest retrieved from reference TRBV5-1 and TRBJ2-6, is KAGVTQTPRYLIKTRGQQVTLSCSPISGHRSVSWYQQTPGQGLQFLFEYFSETQRNKGNFPGRFSGRQFSNSRSEMNVSTLELGDSALYLCASSLGSFGANVLTFGAGSRLTVL.

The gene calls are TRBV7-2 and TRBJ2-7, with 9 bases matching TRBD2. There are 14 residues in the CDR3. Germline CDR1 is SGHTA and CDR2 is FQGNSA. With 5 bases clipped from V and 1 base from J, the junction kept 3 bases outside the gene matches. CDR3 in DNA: TGTGCCAGCAGCCCTGGACTAGCGTCCTACGAGCAGTACTTC. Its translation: CASSPGLASYEQYF.

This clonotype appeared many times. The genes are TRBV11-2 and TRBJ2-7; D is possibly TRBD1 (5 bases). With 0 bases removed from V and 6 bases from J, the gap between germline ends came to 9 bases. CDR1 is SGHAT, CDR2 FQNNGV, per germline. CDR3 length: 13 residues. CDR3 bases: TGTGCCAGCAGCTTAGACAGGGTCGGCGAGCAGTACTTC. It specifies CASSLDRVGEQYF.

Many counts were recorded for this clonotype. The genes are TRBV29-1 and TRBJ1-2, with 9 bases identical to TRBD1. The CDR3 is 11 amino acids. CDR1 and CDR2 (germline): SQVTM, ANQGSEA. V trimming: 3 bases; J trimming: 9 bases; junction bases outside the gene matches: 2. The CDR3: CSVETGGSYTF. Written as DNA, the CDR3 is TGCAGCGTTGAGACAGGGGGGAGCTACACCTTC. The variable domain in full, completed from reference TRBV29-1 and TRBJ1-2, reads SAVISQKPSRDICQRGTSLTIQCQVDSQVTMMFWYRQQPGQSLTLIATANQGSEATYESGFVIDKFPISRPNLTFSTLTVSNMSPEDSSIYLCSVETGGSYTFGSGTRLTVV.

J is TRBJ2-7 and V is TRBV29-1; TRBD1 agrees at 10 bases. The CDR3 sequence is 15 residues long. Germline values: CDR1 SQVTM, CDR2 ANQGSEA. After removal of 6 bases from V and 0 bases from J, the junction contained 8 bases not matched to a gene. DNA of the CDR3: TGCAGCGTCCAGAAGACAGGGGGCTTCTCCTACGAGCAGTACTTC. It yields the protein CSVQKTGGFSYEQYF.

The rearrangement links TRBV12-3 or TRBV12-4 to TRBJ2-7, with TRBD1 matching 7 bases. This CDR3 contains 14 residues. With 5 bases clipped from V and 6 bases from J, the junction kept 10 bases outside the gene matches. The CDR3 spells CASSKTGSAAEQYF. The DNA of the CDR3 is TGTGCCAGCAGTAAGACAGGGTCGGCGGCCGAGCAGTACTTC.

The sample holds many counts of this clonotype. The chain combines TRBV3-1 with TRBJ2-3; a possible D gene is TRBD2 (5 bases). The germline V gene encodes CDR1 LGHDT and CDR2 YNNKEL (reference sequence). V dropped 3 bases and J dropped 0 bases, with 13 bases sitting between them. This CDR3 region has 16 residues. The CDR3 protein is CASSHASTTSTDTQYF. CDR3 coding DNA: TGTGCCAGCAGCCATGCTAGCACCACTAGCACAGATACGCAGTATTTT.

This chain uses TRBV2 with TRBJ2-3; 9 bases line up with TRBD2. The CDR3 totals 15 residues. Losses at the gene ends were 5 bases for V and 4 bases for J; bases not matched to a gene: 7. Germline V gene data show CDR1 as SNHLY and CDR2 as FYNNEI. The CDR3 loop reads CASSYPAGGADTQYF. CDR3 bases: TGTGCCAGCAGTTATCCAGCGGGGGGCGCAGATACGCAGTATTTT.

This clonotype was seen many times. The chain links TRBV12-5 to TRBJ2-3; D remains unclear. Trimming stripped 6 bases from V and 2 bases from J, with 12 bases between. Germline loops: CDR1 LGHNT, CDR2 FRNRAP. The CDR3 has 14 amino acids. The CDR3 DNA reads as TGTGCTAGTGGCGCCCATGAGATCACAGATACGCAGTATTTT. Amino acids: CASGAHEITDTQYF.

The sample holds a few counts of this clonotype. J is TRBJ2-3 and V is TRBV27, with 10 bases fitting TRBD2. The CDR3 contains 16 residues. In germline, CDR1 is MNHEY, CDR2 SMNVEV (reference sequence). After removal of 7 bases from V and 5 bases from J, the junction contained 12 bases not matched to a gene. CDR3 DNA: TGTGCCAGCAATTCCGCAACTCGACTAGCGGGAGATACGCAGTATTTT. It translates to CASNSATRLAGDTQYF.

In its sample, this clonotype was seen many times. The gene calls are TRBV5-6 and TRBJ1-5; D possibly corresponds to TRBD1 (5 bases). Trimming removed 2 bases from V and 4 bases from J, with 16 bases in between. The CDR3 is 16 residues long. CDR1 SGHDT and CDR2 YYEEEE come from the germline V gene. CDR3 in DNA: TGTGCCAGCAGCTTAGGAGTTTCAGGGATTAATCAGCCCCAGCATTTT. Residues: CASSLGVSGINQPQHF.

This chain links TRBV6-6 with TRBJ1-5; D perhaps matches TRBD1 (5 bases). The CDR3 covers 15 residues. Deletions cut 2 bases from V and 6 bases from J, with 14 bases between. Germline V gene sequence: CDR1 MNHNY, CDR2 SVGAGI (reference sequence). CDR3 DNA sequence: TGTGCCAGCAGTTACGAGGGGCAGTCGGTTCAGCCCCAGCATTTT. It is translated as CASSYEGQSVQPQHF.

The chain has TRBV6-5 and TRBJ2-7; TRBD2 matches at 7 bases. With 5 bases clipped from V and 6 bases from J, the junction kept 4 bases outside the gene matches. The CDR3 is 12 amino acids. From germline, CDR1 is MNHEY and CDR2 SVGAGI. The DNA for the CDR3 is TGTGCCAGCAGTAACGGCGGGGGCGAGCAGTACTTC. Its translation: CASSNGGGEQYF.

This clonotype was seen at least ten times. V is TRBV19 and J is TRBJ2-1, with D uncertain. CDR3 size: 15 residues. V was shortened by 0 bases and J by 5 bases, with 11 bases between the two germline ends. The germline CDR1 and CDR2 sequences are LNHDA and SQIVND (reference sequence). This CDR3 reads CASSIDGTVDNEQFF. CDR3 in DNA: TGTGCCAGTAGTATAGACGGCACCGTGGACAATGAGCAGTTCTTC.